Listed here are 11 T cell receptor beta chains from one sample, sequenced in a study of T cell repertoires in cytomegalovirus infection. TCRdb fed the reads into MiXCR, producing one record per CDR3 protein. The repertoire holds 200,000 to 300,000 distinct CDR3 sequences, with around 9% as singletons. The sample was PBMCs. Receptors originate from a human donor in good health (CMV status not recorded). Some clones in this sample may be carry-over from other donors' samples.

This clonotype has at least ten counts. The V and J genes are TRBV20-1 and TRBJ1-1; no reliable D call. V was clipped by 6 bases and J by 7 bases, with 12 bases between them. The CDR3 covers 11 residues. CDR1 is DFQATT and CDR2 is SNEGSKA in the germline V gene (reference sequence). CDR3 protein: CSARGQVEAFF. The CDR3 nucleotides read TGCAGTGCCCGAGGGCAGGTTGAAGCTTTCTTT.

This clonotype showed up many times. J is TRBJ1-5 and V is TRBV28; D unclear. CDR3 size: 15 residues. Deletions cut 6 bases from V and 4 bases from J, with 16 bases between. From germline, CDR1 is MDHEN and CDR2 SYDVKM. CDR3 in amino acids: CASSAPRENNQPQHF. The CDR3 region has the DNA TGTGCCAGCAGCGCCCCCCGGGAGAATAATCAGCCCCAGCATTTT.

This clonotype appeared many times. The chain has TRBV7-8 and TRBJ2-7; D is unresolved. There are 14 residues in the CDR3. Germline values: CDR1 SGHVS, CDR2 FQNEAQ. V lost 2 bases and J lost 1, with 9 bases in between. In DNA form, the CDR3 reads TGTGCCAGCAGCTTACGGGCACTGTCCTACGAGCAGTACTTC. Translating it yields CASSLRALSYEQYF.

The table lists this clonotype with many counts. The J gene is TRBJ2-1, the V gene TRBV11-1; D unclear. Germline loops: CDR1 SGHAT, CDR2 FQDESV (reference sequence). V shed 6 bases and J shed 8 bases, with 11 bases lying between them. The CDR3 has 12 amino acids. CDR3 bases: TGTGCCAGCAGTCCTAATCCCCATGAGCAGTTCTTC. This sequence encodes CASSPNPHEQFF.

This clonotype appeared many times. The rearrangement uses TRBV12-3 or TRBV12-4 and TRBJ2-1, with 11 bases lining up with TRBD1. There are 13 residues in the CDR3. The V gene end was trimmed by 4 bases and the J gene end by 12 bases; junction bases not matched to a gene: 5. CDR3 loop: CASSWTGGWVQFF. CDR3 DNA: TGTGCCAGCAGTTGGACAGGGGGCTGGGTGCAGTTCTTC.

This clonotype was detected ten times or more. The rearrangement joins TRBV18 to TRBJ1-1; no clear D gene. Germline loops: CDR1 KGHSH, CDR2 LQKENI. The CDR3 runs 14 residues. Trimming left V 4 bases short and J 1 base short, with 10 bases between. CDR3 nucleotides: TGTGCCAGCTCACGGGAGGCTCAGAACACTGAAGCTTTCTTT. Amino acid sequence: CASSREAQNTEAFF.

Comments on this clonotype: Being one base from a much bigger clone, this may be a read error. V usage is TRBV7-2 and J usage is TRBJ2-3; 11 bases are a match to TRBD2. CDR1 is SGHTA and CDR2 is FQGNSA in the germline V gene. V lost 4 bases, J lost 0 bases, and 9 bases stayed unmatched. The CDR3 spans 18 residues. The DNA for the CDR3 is TGTGCCAGCAGCTATCGGATTAGCGGGGGGGCCAGCACAGATACGCAGTATTTT. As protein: CASSYRISGGASTDTQYF. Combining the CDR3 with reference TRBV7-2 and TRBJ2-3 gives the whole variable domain GAGVSQSPSNKVTEKGKDVELRCDPISGHTALYWYRQSLGQGLEFLIYFQGNSAPDKSGLPSDRFSAERTGGSVSTLTIQRTQQEDSAVYLCASSYRISGGASTDTQYFGPGTRLTVL.

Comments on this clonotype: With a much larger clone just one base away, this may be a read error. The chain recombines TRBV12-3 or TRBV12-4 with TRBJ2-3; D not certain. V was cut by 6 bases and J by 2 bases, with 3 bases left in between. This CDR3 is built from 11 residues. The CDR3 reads CASRDTDTQYF. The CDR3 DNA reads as TGTGCCAGCAGGGACACAGATACGCAGTATTTT.

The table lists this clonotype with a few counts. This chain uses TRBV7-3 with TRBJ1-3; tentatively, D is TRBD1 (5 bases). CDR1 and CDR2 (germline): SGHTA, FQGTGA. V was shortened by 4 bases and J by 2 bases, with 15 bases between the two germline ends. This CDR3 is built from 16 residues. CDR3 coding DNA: TGTGCCAGCAGCTCCACGGGGCAGGGCGCTGGAAACACCATATATTTT. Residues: CASSSTGQGAGNTIYF.

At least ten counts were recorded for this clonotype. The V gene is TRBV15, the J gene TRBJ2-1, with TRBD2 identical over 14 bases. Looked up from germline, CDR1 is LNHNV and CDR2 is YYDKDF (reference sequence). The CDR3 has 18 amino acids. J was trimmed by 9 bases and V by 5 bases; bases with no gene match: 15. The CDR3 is CATSSRLAGGPGVPEQFF. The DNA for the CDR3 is TGTGCCACCAGCTCCCGACTAGCGGGAGGGCCGGGCGTTCCTGAGCAGTTCTTC.

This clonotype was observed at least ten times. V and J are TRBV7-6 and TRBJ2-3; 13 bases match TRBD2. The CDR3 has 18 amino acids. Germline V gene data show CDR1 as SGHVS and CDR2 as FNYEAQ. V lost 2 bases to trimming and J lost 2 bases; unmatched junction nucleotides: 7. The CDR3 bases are TGTGCCAGCAGCTTATTAGGGACTAGCGGGATCTCCACAGATACGCAGTATTTT. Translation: CASSLLGTSGISTDTQYF. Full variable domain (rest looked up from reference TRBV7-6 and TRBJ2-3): GAGVSQSPRYKVTKRGQDVALRCDPISGHVSLYWYRQALGQGPEFLTYFNYEAQQDKSGLPNDRFSAERPEGSISTLTIQRTEQRDSAMYRCASSLLGTSGISTDTQYFGPGTRLTVL.